This TCR beta chain emerged from a study of identical twins. From germline, CDR1 is LNHDA and CDR2 SQIVND (reference sequence). CDR3 size: 14 residues. V dropped 1 base and J dropped 0 bases, with 4 bases sitting between them. The sample holds a few counts of this clonotype. TCRdb re-called the 5' RACE reads with MiXCR, one entry per CDR3 protein. This sample has hundreds of thousands of distinct CDR3 sequences; more than 6.5% occur once, and the top ten carry around 0.98%. These same data were also listed under a study on yellow fever vaccine responses in identical twins.

The chain links TRBV19 to TRBJ2-1; D is unclear. Sequencing was done on a sample of PBMCs. This receptor was obtained from a woman between 18 and 29 years old in good health. CDR3 loop: CASSIAVSYNEQFF. The CDR3 DNA reads as TGTGCCAGTAGTATAGCGGTCTCCTACAATGAGCAGTTCTTC.